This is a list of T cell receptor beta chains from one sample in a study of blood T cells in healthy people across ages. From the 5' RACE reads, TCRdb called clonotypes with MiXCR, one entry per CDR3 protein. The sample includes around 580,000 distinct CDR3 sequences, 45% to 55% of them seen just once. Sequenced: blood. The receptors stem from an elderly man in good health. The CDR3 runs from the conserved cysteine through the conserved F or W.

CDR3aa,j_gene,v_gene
CASRRVFPGGTSYGYTF,TRBJ1-2,TRBV27
CATKYQGQLYNEQFF,TRBJ2-1,TRBV6-2/TRBV6-3
CASSVGPRSYEQYF,NA,TRBV7-2
CASSRGQHSGANALTF,TRBJ2-6,TRBV28
CASSALAVDEQFF,TRBJ2-1,TRBV18
CARPGQNTDTQYF,TRBJ2-3,TRBV2
CSVEDRGQNEKLFF,TRBJ1-4,TRBV29-1
CASRRPGQTYNEQFF,TRBJ2-1,TRBV28
CASSDDPYTEAFF,TRBJ1-1,TRBV6-5
CASSQGTSGGRYNEQFF,TRBJ2-1,TRBV7-2
CASSPTGVVNEQFF,TRBJ2-1,TRBV18
CRGLAGGAAYEQYF,TRBJ2-7,TRBV20-1
CASSLVAGTEDECEQFF,TRBJ2-1,TRBV5-1
CSALGMDTQYF,TRBJ2-3,TRBV20-1
CASSPGTGGAPRQYF,TRBJ2-7,TRBV4-1
CATDKGTGDGYTF,TRBJ1-2,TRBV10-3
CSARTGTTNEKLFF,TRBJ1-4,TRBV20-1
CAWSPTGRGDSPLHF,TRBJ1-6,TRBV30
CATSDPTPAGVTDTQYF,TRBJ2-3,TRBV24-1
CASSLTAYEKLFF,TRBJ1-4,TRBV7-2
CASSQDYSDSYEQYF,TRBJ2-7,TRBV4-3
CASSVGYTGELFF,TRBJ2-2,TRBV25-1
CSVDAGETQYF,TRBJ2-5,TRBV29-1
CASSLRTAGVLQMNEQFF,TRBJ2-1,TRBV7-2
CSAAGTSGVNEQYF,TRBJ2-7,TRBV29-1
CASSHASGTGELFF,TRBJ2-2,TRBV11-2
CASSLGGFGGQFF,TRBJ2-1,TRBV11-2
CSARREPNEKLFF,TRBJ1-4,TRBV20-1
CAIGESGNRGTNRAFF,TRBJ1-1,TRBV10-3
CSVLRPVPRTDTQYF,TRBJ2-3,TRBV20-1
CASSLGQGTQYF,TRBJ2-3,TRBV7-2
CAWSANRDNEQFF,TRBJ2-1,TRBV30
CATSAGTQYYNEQFF,TRBJ2-1,TRBV24-1
CASGLGQGITGELFF,TRBJ2-2,TRBV12-3/TRBV12-4
CASSLSLGSYNEQFF,TRBJ2-1,TRBV9
CATSRDRGLNEQFF,TRBJ2-1,TRBV15
CASSSTGAYEQYF,TRBJ2-7,TRBV12-3/TRBV12-4
CAIKPSGSPHNEQFF,TRBJ2-1,TRBV10-3
CASSYPGASGYGELFF,TRBJ2-2,TRBV6-5
CASAGQGWMVQPQHF,TRBJ1-5,TRBV27
CSGGTDYEQYF,NA,TRBV29-1
CASSQVGAQGRRGEQFF,TRBJ2-1,TRBV4-1
CASSQDESSYNEQFF,TRBJ2-1,TRBV4-3
CASRRGANVVNTEAFF,TRBJ1-1,TRBV5-1
CASSQAPPWEASYNEQFF,TRBJ2-1,TRBV4-3
CASSQDRNNEQYF,TRBJ2-5,TRBV7-2
CASSSHGTSREQYF,TRBJ2-7,TRBV6-5
CASSQDGGNDYIEQFF,TRBJ2-1,TRBV4-3
CSAETGTGEQYF,TRBJ2-7,TRBV29-1
CASTLYGIRDEQFF,TRBJ2-1,TRBV6-6
CASSVDGSGELFF,TRBJ2-2,TRBV5-1
CASSLTGRTQYF,TRBJ2-5,TRBV5-1
CASSQVDGNYGYTF,TRBJ1-2,TRBV4-1
CASRSGYEQYF,NA,TRBV12-3/TRBV12-4
CASRTTGGGQETQYF,TRBJ2-5,TRBV12-3/TRBV12-4
CASSQQTVANTGELFF,TRBJ2-2,TRBV5-1
CASSAHNRETQYF,TRBJ2-5,TRBV11-3
CASSFTGLQYF,TRBJ2-4,TRBV28
CSARAGGTKNIQYF,TRBJ2-4,TRBV20-1
CSVQRDADTQYF,TRBJ2-3,TRBV29-1